This T cell receptor (beta chain) is from a study of CXCR3-negative and CXCR3-positive naive CD8 T cells (dated by TCRdb to about 2019). In the study overall: In total, about 130 million TRB reads were obtained, which works out to roughly 1.5 +/- 0.3 million reads per library. Data from around ten donors, pooled across two independent experiments, went into the diversity and physicochemical repertoire analyses. For the TRBV-TRBJ cluster analysis, the naive subsets came from 5 donors, while the memory cells came from 3 donors.

For sequencing, a NextSeq 550 was employed. The Human TCR Profiling Kit (MiLaboratory) was used to prepare UMI-labeled 5' RACE TRB cDNA libraries. The full amount of extracted RNA was used for cDNA synthesis, and the full amount of resulting cDNA was used for PCR amplification. Libraries were prepared in parallel using an identical number of PCR cycles. Under the source paper's analysis protocol: With a requirement of at least two reads per UMI, MIGEC and MiXCR extracted about 57,000 +/- 9,900 unique UMI-labeled TRB cDNA molecules per library. Each library averaged roughly 36,000 +/- 9,600 functional in-frame TRB CDR3 nucleotide clonotypes without stop codons. Diversity metrics, including normalized Shannon-Wiener and Chao1, were computed in VDJtools after downsampling to 5000 UMI-labeled TRB molecules per sample. For the central five CDR3 residues, VDJtools calculated physicochemical properties weighted by clonotype size, namely interaction energy, strength, volume and Kidera factor 4. Following reprocessing of the reads by TCRdb, the data hold one row per CDR3 protein sequence and no DNA is available. These V and J calls derive from TCRdb rather than the authors' analysis. The table of this sample itemizes about 92,000 distinct CDR3 sequences. The top ten hold under 0.95% of the sample.

The full study reports these points: CXCR3 expression partially decreased after cryopreservation, so most assays used freshly isolated PBMCs. TRBV-TRBJ usage was similar between naive CXCR3-negative and CXCR3-positive cells from the same donor, while memory cells showed distinct patterns. Because surface CD5, which is linked to self-reactivity in mice, was comparable between the naive subsets, TCR interaction strength was also inferred from the physicochemical properties of TRB CDR3s. Both naive subsets had comparably high repertoire diversity, while memory CD8+ T cells had much lower repertoire diversity. Compared with CXCR3-negative naive cells, CXCR3-positive naive cells had TRB CDR3s with higher hydrophobicity (lower Kidera factor 4), lower energy, and higher strength and volume indices.

Worth noting for this clonotype: The target of this receptor is not known.

For every CD8+ T cell subset, over 250,000 cells were flow-sorted straight into RLT lysis buffer, and each subset was sorted in triplicate. To keep memory contaminants out, a stringent definition of naive CD8+ T cells was applied: CD45RO-CCR7+CD27+CD95-. Using standard density gradient centrifugation, peripheral blood mononuclear cells were isolated from buffy coats. Naive CXCR3-negative and CXCR3-positive CD8+ T cells were flow-sorted using a FACSAria III. Total RNA was extracted from sorted cells with an RNeasy Mini Kit. Input material: naive CXCR3+ CD8+ T cells from blood. In light of the paper, this sample's cell subset or site label describes: CD45RO-CCR7+CD27+CD95- naive CD8+ T cells expressing CXCR3 (TNR3+). This TCR was sampled from a human donor in good health. Some clones in this sample may be carry-over from other donors' samples.

This receptor has the CDR3 CASSEGTGGFYEQYF. This chain is built from TRBV2 and TRBJ2-7; TCRdb's D gene call, TRBD1, goes unchecked for lack of DNA. Taken from the germline V gene, the CDR1 and CDR2 loops are SNHLY and FYNNEI. Including the terminal cysteine and phenylalanine, the CDR3 comprises 15 residues. The record lacks a DNA sequence.